This T cell receptor beta chain was observed in a study of identical twins. Study-level points and caveats: Surplus twin overlap in beta out-of-frame sequences was less pronounced.

Through template switching, a universal primer site was introduced, and the cDNA contained unique molecular identifiers. TCRdb used MiXCR to reprocess the 5' RACE reads, holding one entry per CDR3 protein. Among some 200,000 distinct CDR3 sequences, 7.5% were seen once, and the ten largest hold around 2.1%. Trimming stripped 2 bases from V and 5 bases from J, with 18 bases between. This CDR3 has 16 amino acids. In germline, CDR1 is DFQATT, CDR2 SNEGSKA (reference sequence). Many counts were recorded for this clonotype. Its antigen remains unidentified. The data were also submitted as part of a second study, on yellow fever vaccine responses in identical twins.

The TCR was taken from a woman aged 18-29 years in good health. The sequenced sample was memory (CD45RO+) T cells sorted from blood. The chain employs TRBV20-1 and TRBJ2-2; D is ambiguous. This CDR3 is CSARLDHSRPTGELFF. The CDR3 nucleotides are TGCAGTGCTAGACTGGATCATAGCCGGCCGACCGGGGAGCTGTTTTTT.